These 23 T cell receptor beta chains share one sample of origin, sequenced in a study of T cell clonality in common variable immunodeficiency (dated by TCRdb to the mid-2010s). Libraries came from the immunoSEQ multiplex PCR assay. Drawn from immuneACCESS, this table holds only the in-frame rearrangements with V and J called that TCRdb kept. Clones are partly lost; checked studies trace under half to an unresolved V gene and leave the rest unexplained. Listed for this sample are about 39,000 clones, none observed only a single time. The ten largest clonotypes hold 2.5% to 3.5% of the sample. The sequenced material came from peripheral blood mononuclear cells. These receptors were taken from a person aged 18 to 70 in good health.

This clone was found many times. The CDR3 region is CASSPDWEAFF. The CDR3 bases that were read are TGTGCCAGCAGCCCGGACTGGGAG. J is TRBJ1-1 and V is TRBV7-9; no reliable D call. The CDR3 end falls 3 residues outside the read, so it is completed with the germline J gene. CDR1 is SEHNR and CDR2 is FQNEAQ in the germline V gene (reference sequence). The CDR3 length is 11 residues.

This clone was detected many times. The sequence runs out 3 residues before the end of the CDR3; the remainder is reconstructed from the germline J gene. This chain connects TRBV19 to TRBJ2-1, with a weak D call TRBD2 (5 bases). Looked up from germline, CDR1 is LNHDA and CDR2 is SQIVND (reference sequence). Trimming stripped 5 bases from V and 3 bases from J, with 14 bases between. The CDR3 contains 15 residues. The CDR3 protein is CASSLGSGSYNEQFF. The sequenced CDR3 bases are TGTGCCAGTAGTCTAGGGAGCGGAAGCTACAATGAG.

This clone was observed many times. The read stops 3 residues short of the end of the CDR3; the missing end is completed from the germline J gene. This chain links TRBV6-1 with TRBJ2-7; 8 positions match TRBD2. The germline CDR1 and CDR2 sequences are MNHNS and SASEGT. V shed 3 bases and J 5 bases; nucleotides not matched to a gene: 9. The CDR3 has 15 amino acids. The chain's CDR3 is CASSDPGLVFNEQYF. CDR3 DNA, as far as it was read: TGTGCCAGCAGTGACCCGGGACTAGTATTCAACGAG.

The table lists this clone with many counts. From the germline J gene comes the end of the CDR3, since the read stops 3 residues before it. The chain is built from TRBV5-1 and TRBJ1-2; no clear D gene. V was cut by 2 bases and J by 2 bases, with 7 bases left in between. This CDR3 contains 13 residues. The germline CDR1 and CDR2 sequences are SGHRS and YFSETQ. The CDR3 here is CASSFTPNYGYTF. The DNA read from the CDR3 is TGCGCCAGCAGCTTCACACCCAACTATGGC. Looking up the rest from reference TRBV5-1 and TRBJ1-2 gives the full variable domain: KAGVTQTPRYLIKTRGQQVTLSCSPISGHRSVSWYQQTPGQGLQFLFEYFSETQRNKGNFPGRFSGRQFSNSRSEMNVSTLELGDSALYLCASSFTPNYGYTFGSGTRLTVV.

This clone was counted ten times or more. Incomplete CDR3 DNA: TGCGCCAGCAGCTTAACGTTACGACAGGGGTCAGAGACC. Its protein product is CASSLTLRQGSET. The complete CDR3 reads CASSLTLRQGSETQYF. V is TRBV5-1 and J is TRBJ2-5; 8 bases are shared with TRBD1. The read halts 3 residues ahead of the CDR3 end, with the missing end drawn from the germline J gene. The CDR3 spans 16 residues. The V gene's germline CDR1 is SGHRS and CDR2 YFSETQ. The trim removed 2 bases at V and 4 bases at J, leaving 10 bases unmatched.

This clone occurred a few times. The CDR3 end falls 3 residues outside the read, so it is completed with the germline J gene. The rearrangement joins TRBV7-3 to TRBJ2-2; a weak D match, TRBD1 (7 bases). CDR3 length equals 16 residues. Germline assignment: CDR1 SGHTA and CDR2 FQGTGA. Partial CDR3 DNA: TGTGCCAGCAGCTTAAAGGGCGGGACAGTAAATTCACCG. It codes for CASSLKGGTVNSP. The whole CDR3 reads CASSLKGGTVNSPLFF.

This clone was picked up many times. Read coverage stops 3 residues before the CDR3 terminus; the germline J gene supplies the remainder. The rearrangement joins TRBV20-1 to TRBJ2-7; TRBD1 agrees at 9 bases. Germline V gives CDR1 DFQATT, CDR2 SNEGSKA (reference sequence). CDR3 length equals 18 residues. V lost 2 bases to trimming and J lost 2 bases; unmatched junction nucleotides: 16. CDR3 DNA, as far as it was read: TGCAGTGCTAGACCCCTCCTTCCGGGACAGGGACCCCCCTACGAG. This translates into CSARPLLPGQGPPYE. Given in full, the CDR3 is CSARPLLPGQGPPYEQYF.

This clone showed up many times. The DNA ends 3 residues before the CDR3 does, and the rest of the CDR3 is filled in from the germline J gene. The V call is TRBV9, the J call TRBJ2-4; TRBD1 aligns across 7 bases. CDR3 length: 15 residues. Germline trimming cut 0 bases from V and 7 bases from J; bases unmatched to any gene: 7. Germline CDR1 SGDLS, CDR2 YYNGEE. The sequenced part of the CDR3 DNA is TGTGCCAGCAGCGTAGCTGTAACAGGGGTGAACATT. Protein product: CASSVAVTGVNI. The whole CDR3 sequence is CASSVAVTGVNIQYF.

This clone was observed many times. The CDR3 spells CASSRDDRGLDSPLHF. The sequenced CDR3 bases are TGCGCCAGCAGCAGGGACGACAGGGGCTTGGATTCACCC. This chain uses TRBV5-1 with TRBJ1-6; 8 bases map to TRBD1. The read halts 3 residues ahead of the CDR3 end, with the missing end drawn from the germline J gene. This CDR3 is built from 16 residues. J was trimmed by 8 bases and V by 4 bases; bases with no gene match: 11. Germline assignment: CDR1 SGHRS and CDR2 YFSETQ.

Many counts were recorded for this clone. The DNA ends 3 residues before the CDR3 does, and the rest of the CDR3 is filled in from the germline J gene. This rearrangement joins TRBV20-1 to TRBJ2-1; 10 bases line up with TRBD1. The CDR3 totals 18 residues. The J segment lost 0 bases and the V segment lost 6 bases, leaving 14 bases of the junction unmatched. Germline CDR1 is DFQATT and CDR2 is SNEGSKA (reference sequence). CDR3 protein: CSAKRGGQGRPSYNEQFF. The DNA read from the CDR3 is TGCAGTGCAAAGAGAGGGGGACAGGGGAGACCCTCCTACAATGAG.

This clone has at least ten counts. The CDR3 end falls 3 residues outside the read, so it is completed with the germline J gene. The chain has TRBV29-1 and TRBJ2-2; TRBD1 matches at 7 bases. V gave up 7 bases and J gave up 0 bases; unmatched junction bases: 5. CDR1 SQVTM and CDR2 ANQGSEA come from the germline V gene. This CDR3 spans 14 amino acids. Here the CDR3 reads CSATGTANTGELFF. The part of the CDR3 DNA that was read is TGCAGCGCCACCGGGACAGCGAACACCGGGGAG.

This clone was picked up many times. CDR3 protein: CASSIVNRGRGYTF. The DNA read from the CDR3 is TGTGCCAGTAGTATTGTTAACAGGGGAAGAGGC. V and J are TRBV19 and TRBJ1-2, with 7 bases fitting TRBD1. The read ends 3 residues shy of where the CDR3 ends; the end is completed using the germline J gene. The germline CDR1 and CDR2 sequences are LNHDA and SQIVND (reference sequence). The CDR3 length is 14 residues. The full variable domain, completed using reference TRBV19 and TRBJ1-2, is DGGITQSPKYLFRKEGQNVTLSCEQNLNHDAMYWYRQDPGQGLRLIYYSQIVNDFQKGDIAEGYSVSREKKESFPLTVTSAQKNPTAFYLCASSIVNRGRGYTFGSGTRLTVV.

This clone was detected many times. The read ends 3 residues shy of where the CDR3 ends; the end is completed using the germline J gene. The V and J genes are TRBV7-2 and TRBJ2-5; TRBD1 might be the D (6 bases). Looked up from germline, CDR1 is SGHTA and CDR2 is FQGNSA. The CDR3 has 15 amino acids. V lost 2 bases, J lost 2 bases, and 12 bases lay in between. The sequenced CDR3 bases are TGTGCCAGCAGCTTAAATCAGGGGCCGCAAGAGACC. It yields the protein CASSLNQGPQET. Given in full, the CDR3 is CASSLNQGPQETQYF.

Ten or more counts support this clone. With the read ending 3 residues before the CDR3 end, the germline J gene is used to fill in that end. This rearrangement joins TRBV5-8 to TRBJ2-3; tentative D call: TRBD1 (6 bases). This CDR3 contains 14 residues. CDR1 is SGHTS, CDR2 YDEGEE, per germline. The V and J ends lost 4 bases and 2 bases respectively, with 11 bases between them. The CDR3 sequence: CASSLQGTTDTQYF. CDR3 DNA, as far as it was read: TGTGCCAGCAGCCTACAGGGTACCACAGATACG.

A few counts support this clone. The CDR3 end lies 3 residues beyond the end of the read and is filled in from the germline J gene. The V call is TRBV30, the J call TRBJ1-1; the D gene is possibly TRBD1 (5 bases). The CDR3 is made up of 15 amino acids. Germline V gene sequence: CDR1 GTSNPN, CDR2 SVGIG (reference sequence). CDR3: CAWRGLAGLQETAFF. CDR3 DNA (partial): TGTGCCTGGAGGGGACTAGCGGGTCTCCAAGAGACA.

This clone was recorded at least ten times. CDR3 amino acids: CAWSVLGNLYTF. Incomplete CDR3 DNA: TGTGCCTGGAGTGTACTAGGAAACCTC. This sequence joins TRBV30 and TRBJ1-2, with D unclear. The CDR3 goes on 3 residues after the read ends, and that part is filled in from the germline J gene. Germline CDR1 GTSNPN, CDR2 SVGIG (reference sequence). The CDR3 spans 12 residues.

This clone was counted at least ten times. The sequenced fragment ends 3 residues before the CDR3 boundary, so the rest is inferred from the germline J gene. The J gene is TRBJ1-1, the V gene TRBV11-2; D not resolved. The V end lost 0 bases, the J end lost 4 bases, and 9 bases lay between the germline ends. Germline loops: CDR1 SGHAT, CDR2 FQNNGV. The CDR3 loop spans 14 amino acids. This CDR3 reads CASSLEGSVTEAFF. Incomplete CDR3 DNA: TGTGCCAGCAGCTTAGAAGGGTCAGTCACTGAA.

This clone was observed many times. The read ends 3 residues early relative to the CDR3; the germline J gene fills the gap. This chain uses TRBV28 with TRBJ2-7; D ambiguous. The V gene lost 7 bases and the J gene lost 4 bases, with 8 bases spanning the gap. The CDR3 sequence is 11 residues long. Germline V CDR1 and CDR2: MDHEN, SYDVKM. The CDR3 sequence: CASTSLYEQYF. The DNA read from the CDR3 is TGTGCCAGCACCAGTCTTTACGAG.

This clone was seen at least ten times. The DNA read from the CDR3 is TGCAGTGCTAGAGAGGCAGGGGGGTACTATGGC. It encodes CSAREAGGYYG. The CDR3 as a whole reads CSAREAGGYYGYTF. This chain joins TRBV20-1 and TRBJ1-2; TRBD1 matches at 7 bases. The missing CDR3 end, 3 residues past where the read stops, is filled in from the germline J gene. Germline V gene sequence: CDR1 DFQATT, CDR2 SNEGSKA (reference sequence). The CDR3 spans 14 residues. V was pared by 0 bases and J by 3 bases, with 4 bases of the junction left unmatched.

This clone came up many times. The read finishes 3 residues shy of the CDR3 end, and the germline J gene is used to complete it. The chain uses TRBV6-1 and TRBJ1-2; D not resolved. V lost 4 bases and J 4 bases, leaving 7 bases between the germline ends. In germline, CDR1 is MNHNS, CDR2 SASEGT. The CDR3 sequence is 12 residues long. The CDR3 spells CASSAWPYGYTF. Partial CDR3 DNA: TGTGCCAGCAGTGCCTGGCCCTATGGC.

Remarks on this clone: The read ends 3 residues before the CDR3 terminus; that terminus is restored from the germline J gene. Different DNA sequences within this sample yield the same CDR3. The chain combines TRBV11-3 with TRBJ2-5; weak D call: TRBD2 (5 bases). CDR1 and CDR2 (germline): SGHNT, YENEEA. Trimming took 1 base from V and 3 from J, leaving 9 bases between them. CDR3 length: 14 residues. The CDR3: CASSLGTAEETQYF. The part of the CDR3 DNA that was read is TGTGCCAGCAGCTTAGGAACAGCGGAAGAGACC.

This clone was seen ten or more times. Read coverage stops 3 residues before the CDR3 terminus; the germline J gene supplies the remainder. The V gene is TRBV19, the J gene TRBJ2-1; 10 bases agree with TRBD2. This CDR3 is built from 17 residues. Per germline, CDR1 LNHDA and CDR2 SQIVND (reference sequence). Germline trimming cut 5 bases from V and 5 bases from J; bases unmatched to any gene: 12. The part of the CDR3 DNA that was read is TGTGCCAGTAGTTTTAGCACCGGGACTAGCGTCAACAATGAG. This encodes CASSFSTGTSVNNE. The full CDR3 protein reads CASSFSTGTSVNNEQFF.

This clone turned up a few times. The missing CDR3 end, 3 residues past where the read stops, is filled in from the germline J gene. The rearrangement uses TRBV11-2 and TRBJ1-1; a possible D gene is TRBD1 (5 bases). Germline CDR1 and CDR2: SGHAT and FQNNGV. Trimming took 2 bases from V and 1 from J, leaving 11 bases between them. This CDR3 contains 15 residues. The CDR3 bases that were read are TGTGCCAGCAGCTTATTGGACACACGGAACACTGAA. Amino acid sequence: CASSLLDTRNTE. The entire CDR3 protein reads CASSLLDTRNTEAFF.